One sample yielded the 22 T cell receptor beta chains listed below, sequenced in a study of molecular identifiers for immune sequencing clone quantification. TCRdb passed the PCR reads through MiXCR, listing each CDR3 protein once. This sample has approximately 630,000 distinct CDR3 sequences; approximately 24% occur once, and the top ten carry about 0.78%. Sequenced input: naive CD8+ T cells from blood, with Jurkat cell RNA spiked in. Subset given: FACS-sorted CD8+CD4-CCR7+CD45RA+ naive T cells. These receptors all stem from a human donor in good health. Some libraries in this study had Jurkat cell RNA spiked in.

This clonotype has just a few counts. The J gene is TRBJ2-7, the V gene TRBV7-9; TRBD1 is a possible D gene (7 bases). V was pared by 4 bases and J by 4 bases, with 26 bases between. CDR3 length equals 18 residues. Germline lookup yields CDR1 SEHNR and CDR2 FQNEAQ (reference sequence). The CDR3 spells CASSSPLVPGGIHYEQYF. The CDR3 nucleotides are TGTGCCAGCAGCTCCCCCCTAGTCCCAGGGGGGATACATTACGAGCAGTACTTC.

This clonotype was found many times. This chain joins TRBV3-1 and TRBJ2-1; the D gene is possibly TRBD1 (5 bases). V was clipped by 4 bases and J by 8 bases, with 12 bases between them. CDR3 length: 13 amino acids. Germline loops: CDR1 LGHDT, CDR2 YNNKEL (reference sequence). The CDR3 is CASSLLEGDEQFF. DNA for the CDR3: TGTGCCAGCAGCCTGTTAGAAGGGGATGAGCAGTTCTTC.

As for this clonotype: A much larger clone differs from this one at a single base, so this may be a read error. This chain uses TRBV29-1 with TRBJ2-1; D ambiguous. V was shortened by 0 bases and J by 6 bases, with 9 bases between the two germline ends. This CDR3 region has 13 residues. Germline V CDR1 and CDR2: SQVTM, ANQGSEA. The CDR3 nucleotides read TGCAGCGTTGAAGAACGCCTGTTCAATGAGCAGTTCTTC. It yields the protein CSVEERLFNEQFF.

Comments on this clonotype: A much bigger clone sits one base away, suggesting this may be a read error. This rearrangement joins TRBV29-1 to TRBJ1-2; D not resolved. CDR1 and CDR2 from the germline V gene are SQVTM and ANQGSEA. V was shortened by 3 bases and J by 10 bases, with 12 bases between the two germline ends. This CDR3 contains 11 residues. This CDR3 reads CSVDSWFVYTF. In DNA form, the CDR3 reads TGCAGCGTTGATTCATGGTTTGTCTACACCTTC.

As to this clonotype: This could be a read error, since a much larger clone is one nucleotide away. The V and J genes are TRBV4-1 and TRBJ2-5, with a tentative D call TRBD2 (5 bases). This CDR3 is 15 amino acids long. Germline lookup yields CDR1 MGHRA and CDR2 YSYEKL. DNA for the CDR3: TGCGCCCGCAGCCAAGTGCAAGCGGACCAAGAGACCCAGTACTTC. As protein: CARSQVQADQETQYF.

The rearrangement joins TRBV30 to TRBJ2-2; 10 bases map to TRBD1. Germline CDR1 and CDR2: GTSNPN and SVGIG (reference sequence). Trimming removed 0 bases from V and 7 bases from J; junction bases left unmatched: 2. The CDR3 contains 14 residues. The CDR3 sequence is CAWSVGQGVGELFF. The CDR3 coding sequence is TGTGCCTGGAGTGTAGGACAGGGGGTCGGGGAGCTGTTTTTT.

For this clonotype: Since a much larger clone is just one base distant, this may be a read error. The V and J genes are TRBV28 and TRBJ1-1; TRBD1 is a possible D gene (6 bases). The CDR3 length is 12 residues. CDR1 MDHEN and CDR2 SYDVKM come from the germline V gene. The ends were cut back, 8 bases at V and 5 bases at J, with 12 bases in the middle. CDR3 bases: TGTGCCAGCGGAGATGGACAGACTGAAGCTTTCTTT. Translation: CASGDGQTEAFF.

The gene calls are TRBV4-1 and TRBJ1-2, with a possible D match to TRBD1 (6 bases). The germline V and J ends were trimmed by 3 bases and 6 bases, with 17 bases remaining between them. Germline CDR1 and CDR2: MGHRA and YSYEKL. The CDR3 has 15 residues. The CDR3 DNA reads as TGCGCCAGCAGCCAGGACAGCCTCTCGTTCCATGGCTACACCTTC. This translates into CASSQDSLSFHGYTF.

V gene TRBV10-3 combines with J gene TRBJ2-7; 7 nucleotides match TRBD1. Per the germline V gene, CDR1 is ENHRY and CDR2 is SYGVKD. The V gene end was trimmed by 6 bases and the J gene end by 0 bases; junction bases not matched to a gene: 2. The CDR3 contains 13 residues. CDR3 sequence: CAISGQDSYEQYF. The CDR3 nucleotides are TGTGCCATCAGCGGACAGGACTCCTACGAGCAGTACTTC.

This clonotype showed up many times. V gene TRBV5-4 combines with J gene TRBJ2-6, with D perhaps matching TRBD2 (5 bases). CDR3 length: 16 amino acids. Trimming removed 0 bases at V and 2 bases at J, with 9 bases between. CDR1 and CDR2 (germline): SGHNT, YYREEE (reference sequence). The CDR3 loop is CASSLDPGTGANVLTF. The CDR3 nucleotides read TGTGCCAGCAGCTTGGATCCGGGGACTGGGGCCAACGTCCTGACTTTC.

Details on this clonotype: A clone one base away is much larger, so this may be a read error. The chain joins TRBV25-1 to TRBJ2-5, with D possibly matching TRBD2 (6 bases). The CDR3 is 14 residues long. Germline-derived CDR1 and CDR2 are MGHDK and SYGVNS. CDR3 protein: CASSEVSGEETRYF. The CDR3, as DNA: TGTGCCAGCAGTGAAGTTAGCGGCGAAGAGACCCGGTACTTC. The variable domain in full, completed from reference TRBV25-1 and TRBJ2-5, reads EADIYQTPRYLVIGTGKKITLECSQTMGHDKMYWYQQDPGMELHLIHYSYGVNSTEKGDLSSESTVSRIRTEHFPLTLESARPSHTSQYLCASSEVSGEETRYFGPGTRLLVL.

Remarks on this clonotype: Possible read error: a much larger clone is one base away. The chain couples TRBV20-1 to TRBJ2-3, with D maybe TRBD1 (6 bases). From germline, CDR1 is DFQATT and CDR2 SNEGSKA (reference sequence). Trimming took 0 bases from V and 2 from J, leaving 21 bases between them. The CDR3 is made up of 18 amino acids. CDR3 bases: TGCAGTGCTAGAGACCGGAACTTGACAGGCGTCCCCACAGATACGCAGTATTTT. It yields the protein CSARDRNLTGVPTDTQYF.

The V call is TRBV7-9, the J call TRBJ1-6; D possibly corresponds to TRBD1 (6 bases). Germline V gene lookup returns CDR1 SEHNR and CDR2 FQNEAQ (reference sequence). V was pared by 5 bases and J by 13 bases, with 9 bases between. The length of the CDR3 is 11 residues. CDR3 DNA sequence: TGTGCCAGCAGCCGGGACACCCCCCTCCACTTT. This gives the protein CASSRDTPLHF.

This clonotype was found many times. V usage is TRBV4-3 and J usage is TRBJ1-1; D gene ambiguous. Trimming cost V 8 bases and J 0 bases, with 10 bases left between them. The CDR3 runs 13 residues. Per the germline V gene, CDR1 is LGHNA and CDR2 is YSLEER. The CDR3, as DNA: TGCGCCAGCGTCGGGCCCATGAACACTGAAGCTTTCTTT. Amino acid sequence: CASVGPMNTEAFF.

The chain recombines TRBV4-1 with TRBJ2-7; a possible D gene is TRBD1 (5 bases). Trimming left V 1 base short and J 6 bases short, with 13 bases between. The CDR3 contains 14 residues. CDR1 MGHRA and CDR2 YSYEKL come from the germline V gene. This CDR3 reads CASSQVQGKGEQYF. In DNA, the CDR3 is TGCGCCAGCAGCCAAGTCCAGGGAAAAGGCGAGCAGTACTTC.

This sequence joins TRBV2 and TRBJ2-1; 12 bases line up with TRBD2. This CDR3 has 21 amino acids. CDR1 and CDR2 (germline): SNHLY, FYNNEI. V was clipped by 3 bases and J by 0 bases; unmatched bases: 15. Here the CDR3 reads CASSDGLAGSLKPSSYNEQFF. DNA for the CDR3: TGTGCCAGCAGTGATGGACTAGCGGGGTCTCTTAAGCCCAGCTCCTACAATGAGCAGTTCTTC. Drawing the rest from reference TRBV2 and TRBJ2-1, the complete variable domain is EPEVTQTPSHQVTQMGQEVILRCVPISNHLYFYWYRQILGQKVEFLVSFYNNEISEKSEIFDDQFSVERPDGSNFTLKIRSTKLEDSAMYFCASSDGLAGSLKPSSYNEQFFGPGTRLTVL.

This chain joins TRBV19 and TRBJ2-3; 7 positions agree with TRBD1. Trimming removed 9 bases from V and 3 bases from J; junction bases left unmatched: 6. This CDR3 comprises 13 residues. Germline CDR1 reads LNHDA; CDR2 reads SQIVND (reference sequence). The CDR3 sequence is CASHSRGTDTQYF. The DNA for the CDR3 is TGTGCCAGCCACTCCAGGGGGACAGATACGCAGTATTTT. Variable domain in full (rest from reference TRBV19 and TRBJ2-3): DGGITQSPKYLFRKEGQNVTLSCEQNLNHDAMYWYRQDPGQGLRLIYYSQIVNDFQKGDIAEGYSVSREKKESFPLTVTSAQKNPTAFYLCASHSRGTDTQYFGPGTRLTVL.

This clonotype turned up a few times. The gene calls are TRBV6-2 or TRBV6-3 and TRBJ2-1; no firm D call. Germline lookup yields CDR1 MNHEY and CDR2 SVGEGT. The CDR3 totals 13 residues. V was pared by 7 bases and J by 0 bases, with 7 bases between. For the CDR3, the DNA is TGTGCCAGCACCACGGGCTCCTACAATGAGCAGTTCTTC. Its translation: CASTTGSYNEQFF.

Regarding this clonotype: This may be a read error, as it is one base from a much larger clone. The chain carries TRBV5-6 and TRBJ2-7, with TRBD1 matching over 8 bases. This CDR3 region has 16 residues. Germline CDR1 SGHDT, CDR2 YYEEEE. The CDR3 sequence: CASSLGPGQAMYERYF. The CDR3 nucleotides read TGTGCCAGCAGCTTGGGACCGGGACAGGCGATGTACGAGCGGTACTTC.

Comments on this clonotype: This clone may be a read error of a much larger clone one base away. This chain joins TRBV6-5 and TRBJ2-7; a weak D match, TRBD2 (5 bases). V lost 7 bases and J 4 bases, leaving 14 bases between the germline ends. Germline lookup yields CDR1 MNHEY and CDR2 SVGAGI. CDR3 length: 13 residues. CDR3 sequence (DNA): TGTGCCAGCAAGGGAGAGGAGTTTTACGAGCAGTACTTC. It translates to CASKGEEFYEQYF.

The chain recombines TRBV9 with TRBJ2-1, with 9 bases fitting TRBD1. The V gene's germline CDR1 is SGDLS and CDR2 YYNGEE. J gave up 5 bases and V 2 bases, and 5 bases lay outside the gene matches. The CDR3 has 15 residues. CDR3 in amino acids: CASSVAGTGNNEQFF. CDR3 coding DNA: TGTGCCAGCAGCGTGGCCGGGACAGGGAACAATGAGCAGTTCTTC.

This clonotype has just a few counts. This rearrangement joins TRBV2 to TRBJ2-7; no reliable D call. Germline lookup yields CDR1 SNHLY and CDR2 FYNNEI. V gave up 2 bases and J gave up 2 bases, with 7 bases separating them. This CDR3 comprises 13 residues. The CDR3 protein is CASSEWAAYEQYF. The DNA for the CDR3 is TGTGCCAGCAGTGAATGGGCGGCCTACGAGCAGTACTTC.